The clone carrying this T cell receptor beta chain showed up just once. The treatment: randomized to nivolumab then ipilimumab (arm A) or the reverse (arm B). From thawed PBMCs, live CD3+CD8+ cells negative for CD19 and CD56 were sorted. Generated by immunoSEQ multiplex PCR, the TCRdb table keeps only in-frame clones and is missing some. The table shows around 34,000 clones, with roughly 85% occurring only once. This CDR3 spans 18 amino acids. After removal of 0 bases from V and 4 bases from J, the junction contained 12 bases not matched to a gene. CDR1 is SGHDN and CDR2 is FVKESK in the germline V gene. The record originates from a study of sequential checkpoint blockade in melanoma. Looking at the study overall: Maintenance nivolumab came after either treatment sequence.

The sequenced sample was CD8+ T cells sorted from blood (inferred from file names), obtained from a patient given nivolumab and ipilimumab in sequence. The clonotype originates from a human donor with melanoma. The chain uses TRBV14 and TRBJ1-1; TRBD1 aligns across 9 bases. As DNA, the CDR3 is TGTGCCAGCAGCCAAGACTACGAGGGACAGGGCTTCGTCACTGAAGCTTTCTTT. It is translated as CASSQDYEGQGFVTEAFF.